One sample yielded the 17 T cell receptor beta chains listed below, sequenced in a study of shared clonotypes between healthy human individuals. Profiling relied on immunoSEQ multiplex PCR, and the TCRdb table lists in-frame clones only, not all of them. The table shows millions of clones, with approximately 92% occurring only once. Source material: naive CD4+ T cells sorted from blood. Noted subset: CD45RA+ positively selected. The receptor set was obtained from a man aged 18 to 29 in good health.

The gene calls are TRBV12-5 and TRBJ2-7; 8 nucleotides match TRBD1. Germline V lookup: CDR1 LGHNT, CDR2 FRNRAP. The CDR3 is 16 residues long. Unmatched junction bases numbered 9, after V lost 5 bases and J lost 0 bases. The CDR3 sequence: CASGRGTGLSSYEQYF. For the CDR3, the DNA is TGTGCTAGTGGTCGCGGGACAGGCCTAAGCTCCTACGAGCAGTACTTC.

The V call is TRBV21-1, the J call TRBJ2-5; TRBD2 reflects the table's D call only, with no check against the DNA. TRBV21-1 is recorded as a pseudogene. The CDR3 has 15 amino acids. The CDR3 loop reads CASSKSSGGAETQYF. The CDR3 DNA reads TGTGCCAGCAGCAAGAGTAGCGGGGGGGCGGAGACCCAGTACTTC.

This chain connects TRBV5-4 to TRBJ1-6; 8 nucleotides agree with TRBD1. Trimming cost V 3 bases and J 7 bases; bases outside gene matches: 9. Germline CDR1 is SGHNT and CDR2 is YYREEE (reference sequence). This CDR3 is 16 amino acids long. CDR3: CASSSLAGTGNSPLHF. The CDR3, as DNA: TGTGCCAGCAGCTCCCTGGCCGGGACAGGCAATTCACCCCTCCACTTT. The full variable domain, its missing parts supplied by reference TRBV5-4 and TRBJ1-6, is ETGVTQSPTHLIKTRGQQVTLRCSSQSGHNTVSWYQQALGQGPQFIFQYYREEENGRGNFPPRFSGLQFPNYSSELNVNALELDDSALYLCASSSLAGTGNSPLHFGNGTRLTVT.

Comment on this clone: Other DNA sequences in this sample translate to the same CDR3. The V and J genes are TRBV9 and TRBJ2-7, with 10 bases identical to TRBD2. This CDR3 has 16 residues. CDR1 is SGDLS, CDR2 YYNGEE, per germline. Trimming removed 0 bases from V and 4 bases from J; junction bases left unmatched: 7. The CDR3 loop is CASSVGGLAGAYEQYF. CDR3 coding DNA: TGTGCCAGCAGCGTAGGGGGGCTAGCGGGAGCATACGAGCAGTACTTC.

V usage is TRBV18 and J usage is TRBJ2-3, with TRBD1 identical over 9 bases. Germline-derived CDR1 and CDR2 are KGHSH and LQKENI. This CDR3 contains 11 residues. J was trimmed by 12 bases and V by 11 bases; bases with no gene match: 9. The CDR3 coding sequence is TGTGCCGGACAAGACAGGGGGGAACAGTATTTT. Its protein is CAGQDRGEQYF.

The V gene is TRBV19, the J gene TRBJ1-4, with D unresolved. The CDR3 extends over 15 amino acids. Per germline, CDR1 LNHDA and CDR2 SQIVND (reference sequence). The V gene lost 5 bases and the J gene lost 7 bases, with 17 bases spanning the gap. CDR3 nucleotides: TGTGCCAGTAGTGCCGAAGCCGGATTGAGTGAAAAACTGTTTTTT. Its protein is CASSAEAGLSEKLFF.

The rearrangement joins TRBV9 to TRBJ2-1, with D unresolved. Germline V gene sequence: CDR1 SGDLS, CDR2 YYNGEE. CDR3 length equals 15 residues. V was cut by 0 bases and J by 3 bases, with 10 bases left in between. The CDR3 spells CASSVDRIDYNEQFF. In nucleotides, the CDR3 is TGTGCCAGCAGCGTAGACCGTATTGACTACAATGAGCAGTTCTTC.

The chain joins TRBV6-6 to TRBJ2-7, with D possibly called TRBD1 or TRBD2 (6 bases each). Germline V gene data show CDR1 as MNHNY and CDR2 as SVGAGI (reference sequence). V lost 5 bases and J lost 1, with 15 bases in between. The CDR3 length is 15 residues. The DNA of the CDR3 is TGTGCCAGCAGTGTTTTACGGGGGCAATCCTACGAGCAGTACTTC. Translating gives CASSVLRGQSYEQYF.

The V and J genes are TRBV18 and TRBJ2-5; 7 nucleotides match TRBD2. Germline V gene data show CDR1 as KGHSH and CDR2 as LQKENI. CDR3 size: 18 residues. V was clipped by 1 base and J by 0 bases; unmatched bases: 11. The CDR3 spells CASSPLPPGGGYQETQYF. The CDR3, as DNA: TGTGCCAGCTCACCACTCCCACCGGGAGGAGGTTACCAAGAGACCCAGTACTTC.

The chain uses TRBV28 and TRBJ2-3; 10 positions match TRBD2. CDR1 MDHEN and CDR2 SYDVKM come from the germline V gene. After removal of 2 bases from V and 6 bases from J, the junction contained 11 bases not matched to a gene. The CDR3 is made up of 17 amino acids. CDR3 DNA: TGTGCCAGCAGTTTAACTAGCAGCGGGGGGGCTTCCGATACGCAGTATTTT. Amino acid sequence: CASSLTSSGGASDTQYF.

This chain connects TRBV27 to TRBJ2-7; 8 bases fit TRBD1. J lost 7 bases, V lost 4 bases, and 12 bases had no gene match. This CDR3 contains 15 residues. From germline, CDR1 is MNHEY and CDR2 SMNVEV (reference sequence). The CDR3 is CASSSWSQGAIEQYF. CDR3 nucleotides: TGTGCCAGCAGTTCGTGGAGTCAGGGGGCGATAGAGCAGTACTTC.

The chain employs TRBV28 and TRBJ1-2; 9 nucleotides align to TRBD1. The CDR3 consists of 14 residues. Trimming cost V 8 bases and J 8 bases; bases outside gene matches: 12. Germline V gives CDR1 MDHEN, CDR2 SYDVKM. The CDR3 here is CASCWDRESGGYTF. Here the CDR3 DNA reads TGTGCCAGCTGTTGGGACAGGGAATCTGGAGGCTACACCTTC.

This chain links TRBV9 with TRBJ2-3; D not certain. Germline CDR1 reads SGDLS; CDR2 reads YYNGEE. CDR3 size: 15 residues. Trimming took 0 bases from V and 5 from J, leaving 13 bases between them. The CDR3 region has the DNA TGTGCCAGCAGCGTAGCCCTCCCAAAGCAAGATACGCAGTATTTT. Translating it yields CASSVALPKQDTQYF.

In nucleotides, the CDR3 is TGTGCCAGCAGGCGCGGGGGGCCACAAGAGACCCAGTACTTC. Its protein is CASRRGGPQETQYF. V usage is TRBV7-2 and J usage is TRBJ2-5, with 8 bases lining up with TRBD2. CDR1 is SGHTA, CDR2 FQGNSA, per germline. The CDR3 loop spans 14 amino acids. J lost 2 bases, V lost 6 bases, and 5 bases had no gene match.

The CDR3, as DNA: TGTGCCATCAGTGAGAATGGACAGGGTAACATTCAGTACTTC. Its protein is CAISENGQGNIQYF. This chain links TRBV10-3 with TRBJ2-4; 8 bases map to TRBD1. The germline V gene encodes CDR1 ENHRY and CDR2 SYGVKD. With V trimmed by 2 bases and J by 7 bases, 4 bases remained unmatched. This CDR3 is built from 14 residues.

The CDR3 region has the DNA TGTGCCAGCAGTTACTCTTCCAGCGGAGGGAGAGCTGGCTACACCTTC. Translating gives CASSYSSSGGRAGYTF. V usage is TRBV6-5 and J usage is TRBJ1-2; no definite D call. V lost 0 bases and J 7 bases, leaving 18 bases between the germline ends. The germline V gene encodes CDR1 MNHEY and CDR2 SVGAGI. The CDR3 has 16 amino acids.

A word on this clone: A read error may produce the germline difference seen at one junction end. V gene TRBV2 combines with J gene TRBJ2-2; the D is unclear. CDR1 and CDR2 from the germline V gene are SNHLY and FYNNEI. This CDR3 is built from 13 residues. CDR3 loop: CAGAAENAGELFF. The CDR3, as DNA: TGTGCCGGTGCTGCCGAGAACGCCGGGGAGCTGTTTTTT.